This passage covers 20 T cell receptor beta chains from one sample sequenced in a study of blood T cell repertoires in COVID-19. Sequenced by immunoSEQ multiplex PCR; TCRdb stores in-frame clones only, minus some. The sample carries hundreds of thousands of clones, roughly 90% recorded once. Input material: peripheral blood. Receptors were obtained from a woman aged 30 to 39 with COVID-19, enrolled during active disease.

This sequence joins TRBV6-5 and TRBJ2-3, with D possibly matching TRBD2 (6 bases). Germline V CDR1 and CDR2: MNHEY, SVGAGI. The CDR3 runs to 15 residues. Trimming took 6 bases from V and 1 from J, leaving 14 bases between them. The DNA of the CDR3 is TGTGCCAGCAGGGACGGATGGAGGGGCACAGATACGCAGTATTTT. This translates into CASRDGWRGTDTQYF.

This chain links TRBV9 with TRBJ1-2; D is ambiguous. The V and J ends lost 5 bases and 4 bases respectively, with 9 bases between them. There are 12 residues in the CDR3. Per germline, CDR1 SGDLS and CDR2 YYNGEE. In DNA, the CDR3 is TGTGCCAGCAGTGGAGGGTTCTATGGCTACACCTTC. Its translation: CASSGGFYGYTF. Using reference TRBV9 and TRBJ1-2 for the parts outside the CDR3, the full variable domain is DSGVTQTPKHLITATGQRVTLRCSPRSGDLSVYWYQQSLDQGLQFLIQYYNGEERAKGNILERFSAQQFPDLHSELNLSSLELGDSALYFCASSGGFYGYTFGSGTRLTVV.

The J gene is TRBJ2-3, the V gene TRBV28, with 9 bases lining up with TRBD2. This CDR3 spans 13 amino acids. With 5 bases clipped from V and 6 bases from J, the junction kept 3 bases outside the gene matches. Germline assignment: CDR1 MDHEN and CDR2 SYDVKM. CDR3 sequence (DNA): TGTGCCAGCAGTCTAGCGGGGACCGATACGCAGTATTTT. Residues: CASSLAGTDTQYF.

The rearrangement uses TRBV10-3 and TRBJ2-2, with TRBD1 matching 7 bases. The CDR3 is 14 residues long. The J segment lost 2 bases and the V segment lost 11 bases, leaving 8 bases of the junction unmatched. Looked up from germline, CDR1 is ENHRY and CDR2 is SYGVKD. DNA of the CDR3: TGTGCCGCCCAGGGGGTCCTTAACACCGGGGAGCTGTTTTTT. The encoded protein is CAAQGVLNTGELFF.

The rearrangement uses TRBV11-3 and TRBJ2-1; tentative D call: TRBD2 (5 bases). Germline-derived CDR1 and CDR2 are SGHNT and YENEEA. Trimming took 6 bases from V and 3 from J, leaving 12 bases between them. The CDR3 covers 14 residues. The CDR3 bases are TGTGCCAGCAGTTCTAGCCGGGGCTACAATGAGCAGTTCTTC. Amino acids: CASSSSRGYNEQFF.

This clone was observed a few times. The CDR3 DNA reads as TGTGCCAGCAGCGCGGCGAATAACTATGGCTACACCTTC. Translated, it gives CASSAANNYGYTF. The chain recombines TRBV7-9 with TRBJ1-2; D not resolved. This CDR3 is built from 13 residues. Trimming left V 5 bases short and J 1 base short, with 8 bases between. CDR1 and CDR2 (germline): SEHNR, FQNEAQ (reference sequence).

V and J are TRBV7-9 and TRBJ1-2, with TRBD1 identical over 11 bases. V shed 5 bases, J shed 5 bases, and the junction held 10 bases outside the gene matches. CDR3 length equals 16 residues. CDR1 SEHNR and CDR2 FQNEAQ come from the germline V gene (reference sequence). Here the CDR3 DNA reads TGTGCCAGCAGCCCTCTCGGGGACAGGGGGGTTTATGGCTACACCTTC. Translated, it gives CASSPLGDRGVYGYTF. The whole variable domain, remainder taken from reference TRBV7-9 and TRBJ1-2, is DTGVSQNPRHKITKRGQNVTFRCDPISEHNRLYWYRQTLGQGPEFLTYFQNEAQLEKSRLLSDRFSAERPKGSFSTLEIQRTEQGDSAMYLCASSPLGDRGVYGYTFGSGTRLTVV.

This rearrangement joins TRBV6-5 to TRBJ1-5; a weak D match, TRBD1 (5 bases). CDR3 length: 15 amino acids. Trimming left V 2 bases short and J 1 base short, with 9 bases between. Germline V lookup: CDR1 MNHEY, CDR2 SVGAGI. This chain's CDR3 is CASSYVRGSNQPQHF. CDR3 nucleotides: TGTGCCAGCAGTTACGTCCGGGGGAGCAATCAGCCCCAGCATTTT.

The chain has TRBV5-1 and TRBJ2-3; possibly TRBD1 for D (6 bases). The CDR3 consists of 17 residues. Per the germline V gene, CDR1 is SGHRS and CDR2 is YFSETQ. The V gene lost 5 bases and the J gene lost 0 bases, with 19 bases spanning the gap. The CDR3 sequence is CASRQGQTVFSTDTQYF. CDR3 coding DNA: TGCGCCAGCAGGCAGGGGCAGACAGTCTTTAGCACAGATACGCAGTATTTT.

The J gene is TRBJ2-7, the V gene TRBV5-4; a possible D gene is TRBD2 (6 bases). Germline V gives CDR1 SGHNT, CDR2 YYREEE (reference sequence). V shed 0 bases and J shed 7 bases, with 11 bases lying between them. CDR3 length: 13 residues. CDR3 residues: CASSLVGTSEQYF. CDR3 coding DNA: TGTGCCAGCAGCTTGGTTGGGACTTCGGAGCAGTACTTC.

The J gene is TRBJ2-7, the V gene TRBV2, with D maybe TRBD1 (5 bases). Germline values: CDR1 SNHLY, CDR2 FYNNEI. V shed 6 bases and J shed 4 bases, with 10 bases lying between them. The CDR3 has 12 amino acids. CDR3 sequence (DNA): TGTGCCAGCAGCGCTACAGGTTACGAGCAGTACGTC. This translates into CASSATGYEQYV.

The V call is TRBV5-4, the J call TRBJ2-7; 8 positions match TRBD2. This CDR3 region has 14 residues. Germline V CDR1 and CDR2: SGHNT, YYREEE (reference sequence). With V trimmed by 7 bases and J by 1 base, 7 bases remained unmatched. The CDR3 DNA reads TGTGCCAGCGGACTCGGGACTAGTTCCTACGAGCAGTACGTC. It codes for CASGLGTSSYEQYV.

The V call is TRBV29-1, the J call TRBJ1-1, with D uncertain. The ends were cut back, 3 bases at V and 5 bases at J, with 19 bases in the middle. Germline loops: CDR1 SQVTM, CDR2 ANQGSEA. This CDR3 is 15 amino acids long. CDR3 nucleotides: TGCAGCGTTGAGTGGTGGGAGGGAGTTGAAACTGAAGCTTTCTTT. It codes for CSVEWWEGVETEAFF.

The chain is built from TRBV15 and TRBJ1-2; D is uncertain. CDR1 and CDR2 (germline): LNHNV, YYDKDF (reference sequence). CDR3 length: 20 residues. Trimming removed 0 bases from V and 6 bases from J, with 29 bases in between. CDR3 in DNA: TGTGCCACCAGCAGAGATTTTGGAGACACCGGTCATGGAGGCGGCAATGGCTACACCTTC. Protein: CATSRDFGDTGHGGGNGYTF.

This clone appeared once. The rearrangement joins TRBV5-1 to TRBJ2-1; TRBD1 matches 8 bases. With V trimmed by 3 bases and J by 15 bases, 5 bases remained unmatched. The CDR3 is 11 residues long. CDR1 is SGHRS and CDR2 is YFSETQ in the germline V gene. CDR3 sequence (DNA): TGCGCCAGCAGCTCAGGGGGCAGCACGTTCTTC. The encoded protein is CASSSGGSTFF.

The J gene is TRBJ1-2, the V gene TRBV5-4; 8 bases align to TRBD1. V lost 4 bases, J lost 5 bases, and 7 bases stayed unmatched. This CDR3 is built from 14 residues. Germline CDR1 is SGHNT and CDR2 is YYREEE (reference sequence). The DNA for the CDR3 is TGTGCCAGCAGCCCGGAGACAGGGGTGTATGGCTACACCTTC. Protein sequence: CASSPETGVYGYTF.

The V and J genes are TRBV11-3 and TRBJ2-7, with TRBD2 matching over 8 bases. The junction had 2 bases not matched to a gene; V was cut back by 4 bases and J by 6 bases. CDR3 length equals 12 residues. CDR1 and CDR2 from the germline V gene are SGHNT and YENEEA. CDR3 region: CASSSGLAEQYF. CDR3 coding DNA: TGTGCCAGCAGCTCAGGACTAGCCGAGCAGTACTTC.

This chain connects TRBV2 to TRBJ1-1; 7 bases fit TRBD1. The CDR3 loop spans 18 amino acids. CDR1 and CDR2 from the germline V gene are SNHLY and FYNNEI. The J segment lost 3 bases and the V segment lost 3 bases, leaving 16 bases of the junction unmatched. CDR3 in DNA: TGTGCCAGCAGTGATTCACAGGGGCACTTACCAGGGGACACTGAAGCTTTCTTT. It codes for CASSDSQGHLPGDTEAFF.

The chain carries TRBV5-4 and TRBJ1-2; no clear D. The CDR3 spans 15 residues. Deletions cut 0 bases from V and 0 bases from J, with 9 bases between. The germline gives CDR1 SGHNT, CDR2 YYREEE (reference sequence). The DNA of the CDR3 is TGTGCCAGCAGCTTGGAGTGGGCAGCTAACTATGGCTACACCTTC. Residues: CASSLEWAANYGYTF.

The chain employs TRBV6-1 and TRBJ1-2; D may be TRBD1 (5 bases). The V gene lost 3 bases and the J gene lost 1 base, with 9 bases spanning the gap. Germline loops: CDR1 MNHNS, CDR2 SASEGT. There are 14 residues in the CDR3. Here the CDR3 reads CASSEYRSNYGYTF. CDR3 sequence (DNA): TGTGCCAGCAGTGAGTACAGGAGTAACTATGGCTACACCTTC.